The clone carrying this TCR beta chain was counted many times. The data belong to a study of early T cells in non-severe SARS-CoV-2 infection. Looking at the study overall: From unsorted whole blood, bulk RNA was sequenced, and the chains remained unpaired.

Per the germline V gene, CDR1 is LGHNA and CDR2 is YNFKEQ. This CDR3 has 19 amino acids. The ends lost 4 bases at V and 0 bases at J; junction bases unmatched: 8. As part of library construction, unique molecular identifiers were attached to individual cDNA molecules. TCRdb analysed the 5' RACE reads with MiXCR anew, one entry per CDR3 protein. The table lists roughly 32,000 distinct CDR3 sequences, around 4% of them singletons. The sample consisted of whole blood. The chain has TRBV4-2 and TRBJ2-2; 13 bases fit TRBD2. This TCR was sampled from an adult who was a healthcare worker with PCR-confirmed SARS-CoV-2 infection or an uninfected control (not recorded which). The CDR3 DNA sequence: TGTGCCAGCAGCCGCCCGACTAGCGGGAGGACCGCGAACACCGGGGAGCTGTTTTTT. Its protein product is CASSRPTSGRTANTGELFF.